The 18 T cell receptor beta chains below all came from one sample that was sequenced in a study of cytomegalovirus exposure and HLA in healthy donors. The PCR used 60 Vbeta and 13 Jbeta primers. Profiled with immunoSEQ multiplex PCR; TCRdb holds only in-frame clones, not every one. The repertoire holds about 160,000 clones, with around 76% as singletons. The sequenced sample was PBMCs. The source of these receptors is a female donor in good health and CMV-seronegative.

This chain connects TRBV4-2 to TRBJ1-2; TRBD1 is a possible D gene (5 bases). Germline assignment: CDR1 LGHNA and CDR2 YNFKEQ. V lost 4 bases, J lost 2 bases, and 11 bases lay in between. The CDR3 consists of 14 residues. The CDR3 DNA reads as TGTGCCAGCAGCCTCAGCGGGGGAAACTATGGCTACACCTTC. It codes for CASSLSGGNYGYTF.

This clone was detected only a few times. V usage is TRBV18 and J usage is TRBJ2-6; TRBD1 is a possible D gene (5 bases). The ends were cut back, 3 bases at V and 0 bases at J, with 9 bases in the middle. The V gene's germline CDR1 is KGHSH and CDR2 LQKENI. The CDR3 is 16 residues long. CDR3 loop: CASSPTDSSGANVLTF. The DNA of the CDR3 is TGTGCCAGCTCACCTACCGACAGCTCTGGGGCCAACGTCCTGACTTTC. Full variable domain (missing parts from reference TRBV18 and TRBJ2-6): NAGVMQNPRHLVRRRGQEARLRCSPMKGHSHVYWYRQLPEEGLKFMVYLQKENIIDESGMPKERFSAEFPKEGPSILRIQQVVRGDSAAYFCASSPTDSSGANVLTFGAGSRLTVL.

The chain uses TRBV19 and TRBJ2-4, with 7 bases aligning to TRBD2. Trimming took 0 bases from V and 1 from J; bases not matched to a gene: 6. CDR1 LNHDA and CDR2 SQIVND come from the germline V gene (reference sequence). The length of the CDR3 is 17 residues. The CDR3 reads CASSIDRGDGAKNIQYF. CDR3 DNA sequence: TGTGCCAGTAGTATAGATCGGGGGGACGGGGCCAAAAACATTCAGTACTTC. The whole variable domain, remainder taken from reference TRBV19 and TRBJ2-4, is DGGITQSPKYLFRKEGQNVTLSCEQNLNHDAMYWYRQDPGQGLRLIYYSQIVNDFQKGDIAEGYSVSREKKESFPLTVTSAQKNPTAFYLCASSIDRGDGAKNIQYFGAGTRLSVL.

V and J are TRBV25-1 and TRBJ2-3; 8 nucleotides match TRBD2. This CDR3 region has 17 residues. V shed 2 bases, J shed 4 bases, and the junction held 11 bases outside the gene matches. The V gene's germline CDR1 is MGHDK and CDR2 SYGVNS. The CDR3 spells CASSEREGSSSPDTQYF. CDR3 nucleotides: TGTGCCAGCAGTGAACGGGAGGGTTCTTCATCCCCAGATACGCAGTATTTT.

In its sample, this clone was seen a few times. This chain joins TRBV2 and TRBJ1-1; 8 nucleotides match TRBD1. The germline V gene has CDR1 SNHLY and CDR2 FYNNEI. The ends lost 8 bases at V and 4 bases at J; junction bases unmatched: 3. The CDR3 covers 12 residues. The CDR3 region is CASSDRATEAFF. The DNA of the CDR3 is TGTGCCAGCTCGGACAGGGCCACTGAAGCTTTCTTT.

This clone turned up a few times. V and J are TRBV7-6 and TRBJ1-1; D unclear. The CDR3 totals 13 residues. CDR1 and CDR2 from the germline V gene are SGHVS and FNYEAQ. Trimming pared 2 bases from V and 1 base from J, leaving 5 bases between. CDR3 in DNA: TGTGCCAGCAGCTTACGGGGGAACACTGAAGCTTTCTTT. Its protein is CASSLRGNTEAFF.

This chain connects TRBV2 to TRBJ1-1; the match to TRBD1 covers 7 bases. The CDR3 has 14 amino acids. With 5 bases clipped from V and 4 bases from J, the junction kept 7 bases outside the gene matches. Germline CDR1 is SNHLY and CDR2 is FYNNEI. CDR3 sequence (DNA): TGTGCCAGCAGTTACGTGACAGGGACCACTGAAGCTTTCTTT. It encodes CASSYVTGTTEAFF.

V is TRBV5-4 and J is TRBJ2-1; the match to TRBD1 covers 9 bases. The germline gives CDR1 SGHNT, CDR2 YYREEE (reference sequence). Losses at the gene ends were 1 base for V and 8 bases for J; bases not matched to a gene: 4. The length of the CDR3 is 14 residues. The CDR3 sequence is CASSLQQGAHEQFF. In DNA, the CDR3 is TGTGCCAGCAGCTTGCAACAGGGGGCCCATGAGCAGTTCTTC.

There are a few counts of this clone. The CDR3 protein is CASSSQGGETQYF. For the CDR3, the DNA is TGTGCCAGCAGTTCACAGGGGGGGGAGACCCAGTACTTC. The chain combines TRBV2 with TRBJ2-5; TRBD1 might be the D (8 bases). This CDR3 spans 13 amino acids. V was cut by 5 bases and J by 5 bases, with 12 bases left in between. The germline CDR1 and CDR2 sequences are SNHLY and FYNNEI.

J is TRBJ1-2 and V is TRBV7-3, with TRBD1 identical over 7 bases. Germline V lookup: CDR1 SGHTA, CDR2 FQGTGA. The CDR3 length is 15 residues. With 1 base clipped from V and 4 bases from J, the junction kept 6 bases outside the gene matches. The CDR3 DNA reads as TGTGCCAGCAGCTTAAAACCAGGGGGAGGCTATGGCTACACCTTC. Encoded protein: CASSLKPGGGYGYTF.

This chain uses TRBV10-1 with TRBJ2-3; a weak D match, TRBD1 (6 bases). Trimming took off 3 bases at V and 2 bases at J, with 15 bases between the two ends. The CDR3 length is 16 residues. Germline V gene sequence: CDR1 WNHNN, CDR2 SYGVQD (reference sequence). CDR3 nucleotide sequence: TGCGCCAGCAGTGACCTCCGGGACACTTCCACAGATACGCAGTATTTT. Protein sequence: CASSDLRDTSTDTQYF.

This rearrangement joins TRBV5-4 to TRBJ2-5; the D gene is possibly TRBD2 (6 bases). The CDR3 spans 14 residues. The V and J ends lost 2 bases and 4 bases respectively, with 12 bases between them. The germline CDR1 and CDR2 sequences are SGHNT and YYREEE (reference sequence). The CDR3 region has the DNA TGTGCCAGCAGCTTTACGGCGGGGCGAGAGACCCAGTACTTC. Translation gives CASSFTAGRETQYF. The variable domain in full, completed from reference TRBV5-4 and TRBJ2-5, reads ETGVTQSPTHLIKTRGQQVTLRCSSQSGHNTVSWYQQALGQGPQFIFQYYREEENGRGNFPPRFSGLQFPNYSSELNVNALELDDSALYLCASSFTAGRETQYFGPGTRLLVL.

In the case of this clone: An end of the junction differs from the germline gene, which may be a read error. This chain joins TRBV7-9 and TRBJ2-7; the match to TRBD2 covers 11 bases. The CDR3 has 13 residues. Per the germline V gene, CDR1 is SEHNR and CDR2 is FQNEAQ (reference sequence). CDR3 sequence reads: CASSLAGGYEQYF. For the CDR3, the DNA is TGTGCCAGCAGCCTAGCGGGGGGCTACGAGCAGTACTTC.

This clone was detected only a few times. The chain is built from TRBV19 and TRBJ1-2; D might be TRBD1 (5 bases). CDR1 and CDR2 (germline): LNHDA, SQIVND (reference sequence). This CDR3 comprises 14 residues. V shed 8 bases and J shed 0 bases, with 13 bases lying between them. CDR3 sequence (DNA): TGTGCCAGTTCCTGGGGGACTTCTAACTATGGCTACACCTTC. It translates to CASSWGTSNYGYTF.

This rearrangement joins TRBV21-1 to TRBJ2-6; the D segment call TRBD1 is taken from the table without a DNA check. TRBV21-1 is shown as a pseudogene. The length of the CDR3 is 20 residues. The chain's CDR3 is CASSKEVGTGEGSGANVLTF. CDR3 in DNA: TGTGCCAGCAGCAAAGAAGTCGGGACAGGGGAGGGCTCTGGGGCCAACGTCCTGACTTTC.

The rearrangement links TRBV7-7 to TRBJ2-1; 8 nucleotides agree with TRBD2. The length of the CDR3 is 12 residues. Germline V gene lookup returns CDR1 SSHAT and CDR2 FNYEAQ (reference sequence). The junction had 9 bases not matched to a gene; V was cut back by 11 bases and J by 9 bases. CDR3 region: CADSGTLGEQFF. The CDR3 DNA sequence: TGTGCCGATAGCGGGACCTTGGGTGAGCAGTTCTTC.

The chain recombines TRBV7-3 with TRBJ2-1; tentatively, D is TRBD2 (5 bases). Germline V gene data show CDR1 as SGHTA and CDR2 as FQGTGA. The CDR3 totals 13 residues. The V gene lost 7 bases and the J gene lost 4 bases, with 11 bases spanning the gap. CDR3 sequence: CASTTGSYNEQFF. The CDR3 bases are TGTGCCAGCACCACGGGGAGTTACAATGAGCAGTTCTTC.

The CDR3 nucleotides read TGTGCTAGTGCCCTCCTAGCGGGGGGACTCTACGAGCAGTACTTC. This translates into CASALLAGGLYEQYF. V is TRBV12-5 and J is TRBJ2-7; TRBD2 aligns across 11 bases. The J segment lost 3 bases and the V segment lost 7 bases, leaving 8 bases of the junction unmatched. The CDR3 covers 15 residues. Germline assignment: CDR1 LGHNT and CDR2 FRNRAP.